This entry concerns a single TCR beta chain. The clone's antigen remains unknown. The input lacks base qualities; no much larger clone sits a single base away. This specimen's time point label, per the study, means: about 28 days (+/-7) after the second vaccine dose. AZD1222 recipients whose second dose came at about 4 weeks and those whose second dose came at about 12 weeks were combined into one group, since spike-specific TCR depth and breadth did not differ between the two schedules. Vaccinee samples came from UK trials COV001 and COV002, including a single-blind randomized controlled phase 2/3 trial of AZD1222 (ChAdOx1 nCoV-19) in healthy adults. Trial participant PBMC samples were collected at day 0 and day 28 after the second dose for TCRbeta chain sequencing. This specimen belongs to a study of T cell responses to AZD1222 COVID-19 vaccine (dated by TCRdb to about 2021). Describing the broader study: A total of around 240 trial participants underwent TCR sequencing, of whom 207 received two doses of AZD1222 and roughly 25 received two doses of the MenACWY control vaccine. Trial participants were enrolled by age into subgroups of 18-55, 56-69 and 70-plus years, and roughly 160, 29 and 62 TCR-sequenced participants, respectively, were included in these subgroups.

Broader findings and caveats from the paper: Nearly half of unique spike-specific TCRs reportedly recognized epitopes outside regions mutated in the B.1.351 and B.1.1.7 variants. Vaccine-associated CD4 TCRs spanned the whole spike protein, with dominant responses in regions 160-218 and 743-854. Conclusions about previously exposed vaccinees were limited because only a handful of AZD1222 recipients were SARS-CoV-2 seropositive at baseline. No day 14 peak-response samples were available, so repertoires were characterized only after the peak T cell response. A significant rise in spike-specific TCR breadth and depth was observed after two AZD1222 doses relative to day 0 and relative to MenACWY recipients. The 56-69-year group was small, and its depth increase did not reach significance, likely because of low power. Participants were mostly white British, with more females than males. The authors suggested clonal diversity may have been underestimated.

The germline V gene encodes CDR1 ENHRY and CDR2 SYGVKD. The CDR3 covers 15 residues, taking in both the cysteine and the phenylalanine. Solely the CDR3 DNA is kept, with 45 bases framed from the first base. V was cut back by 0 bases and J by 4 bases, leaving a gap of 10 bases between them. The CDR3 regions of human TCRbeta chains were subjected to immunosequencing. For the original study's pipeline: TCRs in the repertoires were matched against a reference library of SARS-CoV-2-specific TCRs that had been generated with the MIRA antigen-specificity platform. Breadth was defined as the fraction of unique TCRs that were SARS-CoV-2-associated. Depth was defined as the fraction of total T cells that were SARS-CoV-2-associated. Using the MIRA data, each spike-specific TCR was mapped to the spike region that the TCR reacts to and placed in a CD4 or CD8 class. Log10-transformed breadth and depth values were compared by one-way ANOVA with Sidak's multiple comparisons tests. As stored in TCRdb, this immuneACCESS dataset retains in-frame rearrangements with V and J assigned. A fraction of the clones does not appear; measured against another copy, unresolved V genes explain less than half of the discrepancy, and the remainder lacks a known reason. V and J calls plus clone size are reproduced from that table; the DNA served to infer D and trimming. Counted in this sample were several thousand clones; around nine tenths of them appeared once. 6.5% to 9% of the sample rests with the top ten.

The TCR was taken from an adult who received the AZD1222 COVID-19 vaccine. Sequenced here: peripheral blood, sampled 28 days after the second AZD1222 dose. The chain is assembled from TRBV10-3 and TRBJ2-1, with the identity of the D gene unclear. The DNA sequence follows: TGTGCCATCAGTGAGTCGAAAAACAGTTACAATGAGCAGTTCTTC. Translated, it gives CAISESKNSYNEQFF.